These 30 T cell receptor beta chains came from one sample sequenced in a study of cytomegalovirus exposure and HLA in healthy donors. Method: immunoSEQ multiplex PCR; TCRdb's copy keeps in-frame clones and lacks some. Altogether roughly 140,000 clones are present, roughly 89% being singletons, with the ten largest covering around 3.4%. Sample: PBMCs. The receptors originated from a woman aged 18-29 years in good health and CMV-seropositive.

The chain has TRBV28 and TRBJ2-1, with 8 bases identical to TRBD2. V was clipped by 5 bases and J by 10 bases; unmatched bases: 13. CDR1 and CDR2 from the germline V gene are MDHEN and SYDVKM. CDR3 length: 15 amino acids. The CDR3 is CASSPSGSTPGEQFF. In DNA, the CDR3 is TGTGCCAGCAGTCCCAGCGGGAGTACTCCCGGGGAGCAGTTCTTC.

This rearrangement joins TRBV5-4 to TRBJ1-1; 7 nucleotides line up with TRBD1. Germline trimming cut 1 base from V and 0 bases from J; bases unmatched to any gene: 3. CDR1 is SGHNT and CDR2 is YYREEE in the germline V gene (reference sequence). This CDR3 comprises 15 residues. CDR3: CASSLQQGVNTEAFF. The CDR3 nucleotides are TGTGCCAGCAGCTTGCAGCAGGGGGTGAACACTGAAGCTTTCTTT.

The CDR3 here is CASSPGGTSGFGEQYF. Here the CDR3 DNA reads TGTGCCAGCAGCCCGGGCGGGACTAGCGGCTTTGGGGAGCAGTACTTC. The chain is built from TRBV11-3 and TRBJ2-7, with 11 positions matching TRBD2. The junction had 13 bases not matched to a gene; V was cut back by 5 bases and J by 7 bases. The CDR3 is 16 amino acids. CDR1 and CDR2 (germline): SGHNT, YENEEA.

This clone was counted once. The chain recombines TRBV7-8 with TRBJ1-5, with 10 positions matching TRBD1. The CDR3 consists of 14 residues. With V trimmed by 6 bases and J by 5 bases, 4 bases remained unmatched. The germline CDR1 and CDR2 sequences are SGHVS and FQNEAQ. The CDR3 sequence is CASRAGTGDQPQHF. In nucleotides, the CDR3 is TGTGCCAGCAGAGCCGGGACAGGGGATCAGCCCCAGCATTTT. Based on the CDR3 plus reference TRBV7-8 and TRBJ1-5, the full variable domain is GAGVSQSPRYKVAKRGQDVALRCDPISGHVSLFWYQQALGQGPEFLTYFQNEAQLDKSGLPSDRFFAERPEGSVSTLKIQRTQQEDSAVYLCASRAGTGDQPQHFGDGTRLSIL.

The J gene is TRBJ2-3, the V gene TRBV11-1, with no clear D. In germline, CDR1 is SGHAT, CDR2 FQDESV (reference sequence). Trimming stripped 3 bases from V and 6 bases from J, with 16 bases between. CDR3 length equals 15 residues. The CDR3 nucleotides read TGTGCCAGCAGCTTCTCGGAGCCACCTCCGGATACGCAGTATTTT. Residues: CASSFSEPPPDTQYF.

This clone has only one observation. The chain couples TRBV5-4 to TRBJ2-3; TRBD2 matches at 7 bases. Germline CDR1 is SGHNT and CDR2 is YYREEE (reference sequence). J gave up 3 bases and V 4 bases, and 11 bases lay outside the gene matches. The CDR3 extends over 16 amino acids. CDR3 in DNA: TGTGCCAGCAGCGCCCTGCTAGCGGCGTTTACAGATACGCAGTATTTT. Its translation: CASSALLAAFTDTQYF.

This sequence joins TRBV5-1 and TRBJ2-5; the D gene is possibly TRBD1 (6 bases). The CDR3 loop spans 14 amino acids. V lost 4 bases and J 5 bases, leaving 15 bases between the germline ends. Germline V gives CDR1 SGHRS, CDR2 YFSETQ. CDR3 sequence: CASSISQGGETQYF. The CDR3 bases are TGCGCCAGCAGCATCTCACAGGGTGGGGAGACCCAGTACTTC. The variable domain in full, with the rest retrieved from reference TRBV5-1 and TRBJ2-5, is KAGVTQTPRYLIKTRGQQVTLSCSPISGHRSVSWYQQTPGQGLQFLFEYFSETQRNKGNFPGRFSGRQFSNSRSEMNVSTLELGDSALYLCASSISQGGETQYFGPGTRLLVL.

This chain joins TRBV29-1 and TRBJ2-5, with 9 bases identical to TRBD2. V gave up 4 bases and J gave up 5 bases; unmatched junction bases: 8. The germline V gene has CDR1 SQVTM and CDR2 ANQGSEA. The CDR3 spans 14 residues. For the CDR3, the DNA is TGCAGCGTTGTTAGCGGGAGAGAATGGGAGACCCAGTACTTC. Its protein product is CSVVSGREWETQYF.

The chain links TRBV28 to TRBJ1-5; 8 bases fit TRBD1. Germline V gene sequence: CDR1 MDHEN, CDR2 SYDVKM. The ends lost 5 bases at V and 6 bases at J; junction bases unmatched: 9. This CDR3 region has 15 residues. The CDR3 sequence is CASSPASGGGQPQHF. CDR3 in DNA: TGTGCCAGCAGTCCCGCCTCAGGGGGCGGTCAGCCCCAGCATTTT.

V usage is TRBV7-9 and J usage is TRBJ2-3; perhaps TRBD2 as D (6 bases). The V gene's germline CDR1 is SEHNR and CDR2 FQNEAQ (reference sequence). With 4 bases removed from V and 2 bases from J, the gap between germline ends came to 22 bases. The CDR3 is 18 amino acids. CDR3 coding DNA: TGTGCCAGCAGCTCAGACGAGGCCAGCGGGCGTCTCACAGATACGCAGTATTTT. Translating gives CASSSDEASGRLTDTQYF.

The chain recombines TRBV4-1 with TRBJ2-3; TRBD2 aligns across 7 bases. The germline CDR1 and CDR2 sequences are MGHRA and YSYEKL. V shed 0 bases, J shed 6 bases, and the junction held 15 bases outside the gene matches. This CDR3 region has 18 residues. DNA of the CDR3: TGCGCCAGCAGCCAAGAGCCTTCTAGCGGACTCTGGGTGGATACGCAGTATTTT. Its protein product is CASSQEPSSGLWVDTQYF.

This clone turned up a few times. The rearrangement uses TRBV27 and TRBJ2-3; a possible D gene is TRBD2 (6 bases). The ends were cut back, 4 bases at V and 6 bases at J, with 17 bases in the middle. The CDR3 covers 15 residues. CDR1 is MNHEY, CDR2 SMNVEV, per germline (reference sequence). The CDR3 sequence: CASSSAGLPGDTQYF. The CDR3 DNA follows: TGTGCCAGCAGTTCCGCGGGACTGCCTGGTGATACGCAGTATTTT.

The V call is TRBV29-1, the J call TRBJ1-1; TRBD1 might be the D (5 bases). The V and J ends lost 7 bases and 3 bases respectively, with 12 bases between them. The CDR3 is made up of 12 amino acids. CDR1 and CDR2 (germline): SQVTM, ANQGSEA. CDR3 in DNA: TGCAGCGGGCGGGACGTGGACACTGAAGCTTTCTTT. It specifies CSGRDVDTEAFF.

The V and J genes are TRBV10-1 and TRBJ2-3, with a tentative D call TRBD1 (5 bases). The CDR3 runs 15 residues. Germline assignment: CDR1 WNHNN and CDR2 SYGVQD (reference sequence). The V gene lost 2 bases and the J gene lost 2 bases, with 11 bases spanning the gap. The CDR3 DNA is TGCGCCAGCAGTGAGGGGCAGGGCAACACAGATACGCAGTATTTT. Amino acids: CASSEGQGNTDTQYF.

The chain combines TRBV4-2 with TRBJ2-2; 11 nucleotides agree with TRBD2. The CDR3 length is 18 residues. The germline V gene encodes CDR1 LGHNA and CDR2 YNFKEQ. Losses at the gene ends were 1 base for V and 4 bases for J; bases not matched to a gene: 8. This chain's CDR3 is CASSQAVAGGPSTGELFF. In DNA, the CDR3 is TGTGCCAGCAGCCAAGCGGTAGCGGGAGGGCCTAGCACCGGGGAGCTGTTTTTT.

The chain is built from TRBV27 and TRBJ1-5; 11 bases are shared with TRBD1. The CDR3 is made up of 18 amino acids. The J segment lost 0 bases and the V segment lost 7 bases, leaving 11 bases of the junction unmatched. CDR1 is MNHEY, CDR2 SMNVEV, per germline (reference sequence). CDR3 nucleotides: TGTGCCAGCACCTCCGGACAGGGGGCCCCTTATAGCAATCAGCCCCAGCATTTT. It is translated as CASTSGQGAPYSNQPQHF.

The chain carries TRBV28 and TRBJ1-2; D unresolved. CDR3 size: 10 residues. Trimming stripped 3 bases from V and 6 bases from J, with 2 bases between. CDR1 is MDHEN, CDR2 SYDVKM, per germline. The CDR3 DNA follows: TGTGCCAGCAGTTTTAATGGCTACACCTTC. Its protein is CASSFNGYTF.

CDR3 in DNA: TGTGCCAGCAGTGAGGCTAGCGGAACCGCAGATACGCAGTATTTT. Its translation is CASSEASGTADTQYF. The rearrangement links TRBV2 to TRBJ2-3; 7 nucleotides match TRBD2. J lost 4 bases, V lost 3 bases, and 7 bases had no gene match. CDR3 size: 15 residues. The germline V gene encodes CDR1 SNHLY and CDR2 FYNNEI.

The rearrangement uses TRBV5-6 and TRBJ2-7; TRBD1 matches 7 bases. Germline CDR1 SGHDT, CDR2 YYEEEE. Trimming at V came to 0 bases and at J to 2 bases, leaving 5 bases not matched to a gene. This CDR3 is built from 15 residues. The CDR3 DNA is TGTGCCAGCAGCTTGGTAGACAGGGCAACCTACGAGCAGTACTTC. Translating gives CASSLVDRATYEQYF.

The V and J genes are TRBV19 and TRBJ1-2; D is possibly TRBD1 (6 bases). Trimming removed 7 bases from V and 4 bases from J, with 13 bases in between. This CDR3 has 13 residues. Per germline, CDR1 LNHDA and CDR2 SQIVND (reference sequence). Written as DNA, the CDR3 is TGTGCCAGTAAAGCACAGGGCCTCTATGGCTACACCTTC. Protein product: CASKAQGLYGYTF. The full variable domain, rest sourced from reference TRBV19 and TRBJ1-2, is DGGITQSPKYLFRKEGQNVTLSCEQNLNHDAMYWYRQDPGQGLRLIYYSQIVNDFQKGDIAEGYSVSREKKESFPLTVTSAQKNPTAFYLCASKAQGLYGYTFGSGTRLTVV.

This clone was recorded a few times. J is TRBJ1-5 and V is TRBV28, with D maybe TRBD1 (5 bases). The V gene lost 5 bases and the J gene lost 7 bases, with 15 bases spanning the gap. The CDR3 is 14 amino acids. The germline V gene has CDR1 MDHEN and CDR2 SYDVKM. The CDR3 DNA reads TGTGCCAGCAGTCGGAGGGGCGGAATCCAGCCCCAGCATTTT. It is translated as CASSRRGGIQPQHF. Based on the CDR3 plus reference TRBV28 and TRBJ1-5, the full variable domain is DVKVTQSSRYLVKRTGEKVFLECVQDMDHENMFWYRQDPGLGLRLIYFSYDVKMKEKGDIPEGYSVSREKKERFSLILESASTNQTSMYLCASSRRGGIQPQHFGDGTRLSIL.

Here the CDR3 DNA reads TGTGCCAGCAGCTTAGCGGCGAACACTGAAGCTTTCTTT. It translates to CASSLAANTEAFF. The gene calls are TRBV7-9 and TRBJ1-1; no definite D call. Germline assignment: CDR1 SEHNR and CDR2 FQNEAQ (reference sequence). The CDR3 totals 13 residues. Trimming cost V 0 bases and J 1 base, with 3 bases left between them.

The chain joins TRBV5-1 to TRBJ2-3; a weak D match, TRBD1 (6 bases). V lost 3 bases to trimming and J lost 9 bases, with 17 bases between them. Germline V gene lookup returns CDR1 SGHRS and CDR2 YFSETQ. This CDR3 region has 14 residues. CDR3 sequence reads: CASSSQGLHDTQYF. In DNA form, the CDR3 reads TGCGCCAGCAGCTCCCAGGGGCTCCATGACACGCAGTATTTT.

The gene calls are TRBV11-3 and TRBJ2-7, with D possibly being TRBD2 (6 bases). CDR3 length: 13 amino acids. With 5 bases removed from V and 5 bases from J, the gap between germline ends came to 13 bases. The V gene's germline CDR1 is SGHNT and CDR2 YENEEA. The DNA of the CDR3 is TGTGCCAGCAGCCTTGCTCCGGGGGACGAGCAGTACTTC. Residues: CASSLAPGDEQYF.

The chain carries TRBV10-2 and TRBJ2-1, with 10 nucleotides matching TRBD2. The J segment lost 2 bases and the V segment lost 6 bases, leaving 4 bases of the junction unmatched. The V gene's germline CDR1 is WSHSY and CDR2 SAAADI. This CDR3 has 15 amino acids. CDR3 protein: CASRVAGGAYNEQFF. The DNA of the CDR3 is TGCGCCAGCAGAGTAGCGGGAGGCGCCTACAATGAGCAGTTCTTC.

The J gene is TRBJ2-7, the V gene TRBV10-3; 7 bases are shared with TRBD1. The CDR3 runs 14 residues. Germline V gene sequence: CDR1 ENHRY, CDR2 SYGVKD. With 8 bases clipped from V and 2 bases from J, the junction kept 9 bases outside the gene matches. The chain's CDR3 is CAIQPMDRTYEQYF. The CDR3 DNA reads TGTGCCATCCAACCTATGGACAGGACCTACGAGCAGTACTTC.

The genes are TRBV7-9 and TRBJ2-7; possibly TRBD1 for D (6 bases). The V gene lost 5 bases and the J gene lost 3 bases, with 8 bases spanning the gap. The CDR3 consists of 12 residues. Germline values: CDR1 SEHNR, CDR2 FQNEAQ (reference sequence). The CDR3 bases are TGTGCCAGCAGCGTACAGGGCTACGAGCAGTACTTC. This codes for CASSVQGYEQYF.

The chain uses TRBV25-1 and TRBJ2-7, with TRBD1 identical over 7 bases. Germline V gene lookup returns CDR1 MGHDK and CDR2 SYGVNS. The J segment lost 6 bases and the V segment lost 7 bases, leaving 9 bases of the junction unmatched. The CDR3 loop spans 13 amino acids. The CDR3, as DNA: TGTGCCAGCACCAGACAGGGCATGGGCGAGCAGTACTTC. This encodes CASTRQGMGEQYF.

The J gene is TRBJ2-1, the V gene TRBV6-6, with 9 bases identical to TRBD2. The CDR3 covers 14 residues. With 4 bases clipped from V and 4 bases from J, the junction kept 2 bases outside the gene matches. Per the germline V gene, CDR1 is MNHNY and CDR2 is SVGAGI (reference sequence). The CDR3 DNA reads TGTGCCAGCAGTTTAGCGGGAGCTTACAATGAGCAGTTCTTC. It translates to CASSLAGAYNEQFF.

This clone was seen a few times. This chain links TRBV7-8 with TRBJ1-1; maybe TRBD1 (5 bases). The length of the CDR3 is 14 residues. Germline-derived CDR1 and CDR2 are SGHVS and FQNEAQ. Trimming cost V 1 base and J 3 bases, with 9 bases left between them. CDR3 loop: CASSLEPTDTEAFF. CDR3 nucleotides: TGTGCCAGCAGCTTAGAGCCGACAGACACTGAAGCTTTCTTT.